The 28 T cell receptor beta chains in this list originate from one sample, sequenced in a study of Tregs in tolerant kidney transplant recipients. Method: immunoSEQ multiplex PCR; TCRdb's copy keeps in-frame clones and lacks some. The sample contains about 83,000 clones, more than 95% of which appear only once. The sequences come from CD4+ T cells from blood, collected before the transplant. Receptors originate from a human donor who received a combined kidney and bone marrow transplant.

V gene TRBV9 combines with J gene TRBJ2-3; D not resolved. V gave up 4 bases and J gave up 5 bases, with 14 bases separating them. Germline loops: CDR1 SGDLS, CDR2 YYNGEE. CDR3 size: 14 residues. Here the CDR3 DNA reads TGTGCCAGCAGCAAGCTGGAGTTGGGAGATACGCAGTATTTT. It translates to CASSKLELGDTQYF.

This rearrangement joins TRBV29-1 to TRBJ2-7, with 9 bases that match TRBD1. With 4 bases clipped from V and 6 bases from J, the junction kept 7 bases outside the gene matches. This CDR3 is 13 amino acids long. Germline V lookup: CDR1 SQVTM, CDR2 ANQGSEA. CDR3 in amino acids: CSVAGDRVLEQYF. In nucleotides, the CDR3 is TGCAGCGTTGCGGGGGACAGGGTCCTCGAGCAGTACTTC.

The gene calls are TRBV6-1 and TRBJ1-5, with D possibly being TRBD1 (5 bases). The CDR3 runs 14 residues. V was pared by 2 bases and J by 6 bases, with 11 bases between. Germline values: CDR1 MNHNS, CDR2 SASEGT. The CDR3 spells CASSERGTSQPQHF. DNA for the CDR3: TGTGCCAGCAGTGAACGGGGGACGTCTCAGCCCCAGCATTTT.

J is TRBJ2-4 and V is TRBV6-5; TRBD1 is a possible D gene (7 bases). Germline CDR1 reads MNHEY; CDR2 reads SVGAGI. The CDR3 sequence is 12 residues long. With 5 bases removed from V and 9 bases from J, the gap between germline ends came to 11 bases. This chain's CDR3 is CASSRQGGIQYF. The CDR3 DNA is TGTGCCAGCAGTCGACAGGGAGGCATTCAGTACTTC.

Only one count was recorded for this clone. V and J are TRBV19 and TRBJ2-1; no definite D call. CDR3 size: 13 residues. Germline CDR1 reads LNHDA; CDR2 reads SQIVND (reference sequence). V was pared by 8 bases and J by 3 bases, with 11 bases between. The CDR3 sequence: CASANRNYNEQFF. Here the CDR3 DNA reads TGTGCCAGTGCCAACAGAAACTACAATGAGCAGTTCTTC. Combining the CDR3 with reference TRBV19 and TRBJ2-1 gives the whole variable domain DGGITQSPKYLFRKEGQNVTLSCEQNLNHDAMYWYRQDPGQGLRLIYYSQIVNDFQKGDIAEGYSVSREKKESFPLTVTSAQKNPTAFYLCASANRNYNEQFFGPGTRLTVL.

The V and J genes are TRBV11-2 and TRBJ2-2, with 10 nucleotides matching TRBD2. After removal of 3 bases from V and 5 bases from J, the junction contained 6 bases not matched to a gene. This CDR3 has 16 residues. Germline assignment: CDR1 SGHAT and CDR2 FQNNGV. The DNA for the CDR3 is TGTGCCAGCAGCTTGGGGCTAGCGGGAGCGACCGGGGAGCTGTTTTTT. As protein: CASSLGLAGATGELFF.

The chain links TRBV19 to TRBJ2-1; maybe TRBD1 (5 bases). V was trimmed by 3 bases and J by 3 bases, leaving 15 bases between them. Germline-derived CDR1 and CDR2 are LNHDA and SQIVND (reference sequence). The CDR3 has 16 amino acids. CDR3 amino acids: CASSINQGSGYNEQFF. The CDR3 DNA is TGTGCCAGTAGTATTAATCAGGGTAGTGGCTACAATGAGCAGTTCTTC.

The chain uses TRBV19 and TRBJ2-1; 8 bases are shared with TRBD1. This CDR3 is built from 16 residues. The germline gives CDR1 LNHDA, CDR2 SQIVND (reference sequence). Unmatched junction bases numbered 10, after V lost 1 base and J lost 8 bases. CDR3 bases: TGTGCCAGTAGTATAGTCGCCCGACAGGGGTTGGATGAGCAGTTCTTC. It is translated as CASSIVARQGLDEQFF. Full variable domain (remainder filled in from reference TRBV19 and TRBJ2-1): DGGITQSPKYLFRKEGQNVTLSCEQNLNHDAMYWYRQDPGQGLRLIYYSQIVNDFQKGDIAEGYSVSREKKESFPLTVTSAQKNPTAFYLCASSIVARQGLDEQFFGPGTRLTVL.

The chain has TRBV6-1 and TRBJ2-2; 8 bases match TRBD1. From germline, CDR1 is MNHNS and CDR2 SASEGT. Trimming cost V 7 bases and J 6 bases; bases outside gene matches: 7. The CDR3 length is 14 residues. The CDR3 sequence is CASKRTGTSGELFF. The CDR3, as DNA: TGTGCCAGCAAGCGGACAGGGACCTCCGGGGAGCTGTTTTTT.

The rearrangement uses TRBV5-1 and TRBJ1-3, with 8 bases identical to TRBD1. The CDR3 runs to 16 residues. After removal of 0 bases from V and 3 bases from J, the junction contained 5 bases not matched to a gene. The germline V gene encodes CDR1 SGHRS and CDR2 YFSETQ. DNA for the CDR3: TGCGCCAGCAGCTTGGCAGGGGGCGCGGTTGGAAACACCATATATTTT. Translated, it gives CASSLAGGAVGNTIYF.

This rearrangement joins TRBV19 to TRBJ1-3; 7 bases line up with TRBD1. Germline values: CDR1 LNHDA, CDR2 SQIVND (reference sequence). The J segment lost 4 bases and the V segment lost 7 bases, leaving 13 bases of the junction unmatched. This CDR3 contains 16 residues. The CDR3 reads CASTKQGKVGGNTIYF. DNA of the CDR3: TGTGCCAGTACCAAACAGGGGAAGGTGGGCGGAAACACCATATATTTT.

This chain connects TRBV4-2 to TRBJ2-3; no clear D. CDR1 is LGHNA and CDR2 is YNFKEQ in the germline V gene. The CDR3 is 16 residues long. Trimming left V 1 base short and J 2 bases short, with 13 bases between. The CDR3 loop reads CASSQGGRLSTDTQYF. The CDR3 DNA reads as TGTGCCAGCAGCCAAGGTGGCCGACTTTCCACAGATACGCAGTATTTT.

Here the CDR3 DNA reads TGTGCCAGCTCTCCTACCCTAGCGGGAGGGATCAACAATGAGCAGTTCTTC. This encodes CASSPTLAGGINNEQFF. V gene TRBV18 combines with J gene TRBJ2-1; 12 nucleotides line up with TRBD2. The CDR3 runs to 17 residues. The V gene's germline CDR1 is KGHSH and CDR2 LQKENI. V lost 6 bases to trimming and J lost 5 bases; unmatched junction nucleotides: 11. Supplemented by reference TRBV18 and TRBJ2-1, the full variable domain reads NAGVMQNPRHLVRRRGQEARLRCSPMKGHSHVYWYRQLPEEGLKFMVYLQKENIIDESGMPKERFSAEFPKEGPSILRIQQVVRGDSAAYFCASSPTLAGGINNEQFFGPGTRLTVL.

The chain employs TRBV4-2 and TRBJ2-1; D possibly corresponds to TRBD2 (7 bases). The CDR3 is 17 residues long. V was trimmed by 2 bases and J by 4 bases, leaving 18 bases between them. Germline CDR1 is LGHNA and CDR2 is YNFKEQ. The CDR3 nucleotides are TGTGCCAGCAGCCAACTTCCCGGGGGGCAAAGATACAATGAGCAGTTCTTC. It yields the protein CASSQLPGGQRYNEQFF.

The chain uses TRBV7-2 and TRBJ2-3; D may be TRBD2 (6 bases). This CDR3 has 15 residues. Germline loops: CDR1 SGHTA, CDR2 FQGNSA. V was shortened by 1 base and J by 2 bases, with 10 bases between the two germline ends. This chain's CDR3 is CASSLEGLSTDTQYF. CDR3 DNA sequence: TGTGCCAGCAGCTTAGAGGGACTCTCCACAGATACGCAGTATTTT.

The chain links TRBV5-1 to TRBJ1-3, with 8 bases that match TRBD1. V lost 4 bases to trimming and J lost 3 bases; unmatched junction nucleotides: 9. The CDR3 extends over 16 amino acids. Per germline, CDR1 SGHRS and CDR2 YFSETQ. CDR3 coding DNA: TGCGCCAGCAGCCCTATCGACAGGGGAGGTGGAAACACCATATATTTT. It codes for CASSPIDRGGGNTIYF.

The rearrangement links TRBV18 to TRBJ2-1, with 10 bases aligning to TRBD1. Germline V gives CDR1 KGHSH, CDR2 LQKENI. With 6 bases clipped from V and 7 bases from J, the junction kept 6 bases outside the gene matches. CDR3 size: 14 residues. The CDR3 reads CASSRQGAKNEQFF. The CDR3 DNA follows: TGTGCCAGCTCTCGACAGGGGGCAAAAAATGAGCAGTTCTTC.

In its sample, this clone was seen once. This chain joins TRBV6-6 and TRBJ2-3; D remains unclear. The CDR3 spans 13 residues. Per germline, CDR1 MNHNY and CDR2 SVGAGI (reference sequence). Trimming shortened V by 8 bases and J by 2 bases, and 11 bases separated the two germline ends. The CDR3 loop reads CASRSGATDTQYF. The CDR3 DNA reads as TGTGCCAGCCGTTCCGGAGCCACAGATACGCAGTATTTT.

V gene TRBV29-1 combines with J gene TRBJ2-7, with no clear D. CDR3 length: 13 amino acids. Trimming removed 5 bases from V and 4 bases from J, with 15 bases in between. The germline CDR1 and CDR2 sequences are SQVTM and ANQGSEA. In nucleotides, the CDR3 is TGCAGCGTTTATACCCCCTCTCGGTACGAGCAGTACTTC. Protein sequence: CSVYTPSRYEQYF.

The chain combines TRBV5-4 with TRBJ2-5, with TRBD1 matching 8 bases. CDR3 length: 15 residues. Germline lookup yields CDR1 SGHNT and CDR2 YYREEE (reference sequence). V lost 4 bases to trimming and J lost 3 bases; unmatched junction nucleotides: 8. The CDR3 nucleotides read TGTGCCAGCAGCGAGGGCAGGGGGCAGGAAGAGACCCAGTACTTC. It yields the protein CASSEGRGQEETQYF.

V and J are TRBV28 and TRBJ1-5; 7 positions agree with TRBD1. V lost 11 bases to trimming and J lost 4 bases; unmatched junction nucleotides: 5. In germline, CDR1 is MDHEN, CDR2 SYDVKM. The CDR3 consists of 12 residues. CDR3 DNA sequence: TGTGCCGGGAGACAGGGAAATCAGCCCCAGCATTTT. Translated, it gives CAGRQGNQPQHF.

The chain joins TRBV15 to TRBJ2-5; a possible D gene is TRBD1 (6 bases). Per germline, CDR1 LNHNV and CDR2 YYDKDF (reference sequence). This CDR3 comprises 17 residues. The V end lost 0 bases, the J end lost 2 bases, and 16 bases lay between the germline ends. Here the CDR3 reads CATSRDPGTRNQETQYF. In nucleotides, the CDR3 is TGTGCCACCAGCAGAGATCCTGGGACACGCAATCAAGAGACCCAGTACTTC.

V and J are TRBV15 and TRBJ2-5, with 11 nucleotides matching TRBD2. V was pared by 6 bases and J by 4 bases, with 4 bases of the junction left unmatched. Germline V gives CDR1 LNHNV, CDR2 YYDKDF (reference sequence). This CDR3 has 14 residues. The CDR3 coding sequence is TGTGCCACCAGTAGCGGGGGGGCAGGAGAGACCCAGTACTTC. Translating it yields CATSSGGAGETQYF.

The chain is built from TRBV4-3 and TRBJ2-7, with 7 positions matching TRBD1. V gave up 4 bases and J gave up 3 bases; unmatched junction bases: 9. This CDR3 has 15 amino acids. Germline V gene sequence: CDR1 LGHNA, CDR2 YSLEER. The CDR3 coding sequence is TGCGCCAGCAGCCTTGGGGCCGGGACAGACTACGAGCAGTACTTC. Translating it yields CASSLGAGTDYEQYF.

This chain connects TRBV5-1 to TRBJ1-6, with 11 bases fitting TRBD1. The V and J ends lost 10 bases and 6 bases, in that order; junction bases with no gene match: 18. This CDR3 comprises 18 residues. The germline gives CDR1 SGHRS, CDR2 YFSETQ. CDR3 nucleotide sequence: TGCGCCGGCCGCATGAGGGACAGGGGGTTCAGAGGTAATTCACCCCTCCACTTT. It is translated as CAGRMRDRGFRGNSPLHF.

The V call is TRBV28, the J call TRBJ1-2; D may be TRBD1 (5 bases). V was cut by 10 bases and J by 3 bases, with 6 bases left in between. There are 10 residues in the CDR3. The V gene's germline CDR1 is MDHEN and CDR2 SYDVKM. CDR3 bases: TGTGCCACAGGGCACTATGGCTACACCTTC. Translation: CATGHYGYTF.

The chain joins TRBV18 to TRBJ2-3, with TRBD1 matching over 8 bases. The CDR3 has 15 amino acids. The J segment lost 3 bases and the V segment lost 6 bases, leaving 8 bases of the junction unmatched. CDR1 is KGHSH, CDR2 LQKENI, per germline. The CDR3 DNA reads as TGTGCCAGCTCGATGCTTGACAGGGGTACAGATACGCAGTATTTT. This gives the protein CASSMLDRGTDTQYF.

This clone was recorded only once. The chain uses TRBV29-1 and TRBJ2-7; possibly TRBD1 for D (5 bases). The CDR3 covers 12 residues. Germline CDR1 is SQVTM and CDR2 is ANQGSEA. The ends were cut back, 6 bases at V and 0 bases at J, with 9 bases in the middle. For the CDR3, the DNA is TGCAGCGTCCAGACAGACTCCTACGAGCAGTACTTC. It yields the protein CSVQTDSYEQYF.